Reported below is one TCR beta chain. Method: immunoSEQ multiplex PCR; TCRdb's copy keeps in-frame clones and lacks some. The repertoire consists of about 5,600 clones, with about 80% occurring once and the leading ten covering about 3%. The data stem from a study of tumor T cells in aggressive B-cell lymphoma. The CDR3 is 15 amino acids. Germline V CDR1 and CDR2: LGHNA, YSLEER. V dropped 4 bases and J dropped 4; count of bases not matched to a gene: 3. This chain connects TRBV4-3 to TRBJ2-2; TRBD1 matches 10 bases. The sample was tumor tissue. This clonotype was sampled from an adult with diffuse large B cell lymphoma. In nucleotides, the CDR3 is TGCGCCAGCAGCCCCGGGACAGGGGTCACCGGGGAGCTGTTTTTT. Translated, it gives CASSPGTGVTGELFF.